This T cell receptor (beta chain) was found in a study of blood T cell repertoires in COVID-19. About the research overall: The cDNA or gDNA used as material had been derived from T cells, B-cell-depleted T cells, or PBMCs.

TCRdb's copy holds only in-frame clones and misses some; the assay was immunoSEQ multiplex PCR. The data show a few hundred thousand clones, with about nine tenths seen just once and approximately 2% held by the top ten. J gave up 4 bases and V 6 bases, and 5 bases lay outside the gene matches. The CDR3 consists of 13 residues. Material: PBMCs or T cells enriched from blood (not recorded which). The J gene is TRBJ1-2, the V gene TRBV12-3 or TRBV12-4; 7 positions match TRBD1. This clonotype was obtained from a woman aged 55-70 years who had recovered from COVID-19. The CDR3 reads CASSLGQSYGYTF. DNA for the CDR3: TGTGCCAGCAGCCTGGGACAGTCCTATGGCTACACCTTC.